A selection of T cell receptor beta chains follows, all from one sample in a study of blood T cell repertoires in COVID-19. The data were produced by immunoSEQ multiplex PCR, yet TCRdb's version contains in-frame clones alone and is incomplete. The repertoire holds a few hundred thousand clones, with over 75% as singletons. The specimen was peripheral blood. These receptors originate from a human donor in a cohort sampled during active COVID-19. The CDR3 runs from the conserved cysteine through the conserved F or W. Fields, in order: CDR3 DNA, CDR3 protein, J gene, D gene, clone size, V gene. A D gene is named only where the DNA matches it firmly. Rows give clone size only sometimes, using once, few, many, or a class for an expanded clone.

CDR3 DNA: TGTGCCAGCAGTTGGACAGGGTCAACGCGCGGGGAGACCCAGTACTTC; CDR3 protein: CASSWTGSTRGETQYF; J gene: TRBJ2-5; D gene: TRBD1; clone size: once; V gene: TRBV6-5
CDR3 DNA: TGTGCCAGCAGCACATCGGGGAGGGAGACCCAGTACTTC; CDR3 protein: CASSTSGRETQYF; J gene: TRBJ2-5; D gene: NA; clone size: once; V gene: TRBV5-4
CDR3 DNA: TGTGCCAGCAGCGTTCCGGGACAGGGTTTGAGCACTGAAGCTTTCTTT; CDR3 protein: CASSVPGQGLSTEAFF; J gene: TRBJ1-1; D gene: TRBD1; clone size: NA; V gene: TRBV9
CDR3 DNA: TGTGCCAGCTCCCTGACCGAGGTACATCAGCCCCAGCATTTT; CDR3 protein: CASSLTEVHQPQHF; J gene: TRBJ1-5; D gene: NA; clone size: NA; V gene: TRBV18
CDR3 DNA: TGTGCCAGCAGCTTTAGACAGCCAAGGGGTTCACCCCTCCACTTT; CDR3 protein: CASSFRQPRGSPLHF; J gene: TRBJ1-6; D gene: NA; clone size: NA; V gene: TRBV5-6
CDR3 DNA: TGCAGTGCTAGTAAACAGGGGGGCTATGGCTACACCTTC; CDR3 protein: CSASKQGGYGYTF; J gene: TRBJ1-2; D gene: TRBD1; clone size: NA; V gene: TRBV20-1
CDR3 DNA: TGTGCCAGCAGGAGGTCAGCGGGAGGAGAGACCCAGTACTTC; CDR3 protein: CASRRSAGGETQYF; J gene: TRBJ2-5; D gene: TRBD2; clone size: NA; V gene: TRBV6-5
CDR3 DNA: TGTGCCAGCAGCTTAGTCCTTGGCGGTCCCACTGAAGCTTTCTTT; CDR3 protein: CASSLVLGGPTEAFF; J gene: TRBJ1-1; D gene: NA; clone size: NA; V gene: TRBV11-2
CDR3 DNA: TGTGCCAGCAGCTCCCAGGGGAACACTGAAGCTTTCTTT; CDR3 protein: CASSSQGNTEAFF; J gene: TRBJ1-1; D gene: NA; clone size: NA; V gene: TRBV5-6
CDR3 DNA: TGCGCCAGCAGCTTGGGGCCAGACAGGGGGGATGGCAATCAGCCCCAGCATTTT; CDR3 protein: CASSLGPDRGDGNQPQHF; J gene: TRBJ1-5; D gene: TRBD1; clone size: NA; V gene: TRBV5-1
CDR3 DNA: TGTGCCAGCAGCCATGTTAGCGGGACGTACAATGAGCAGTTCTTC; CDR3 protein: CASSHVSGTYNEQFF; J gene: TRBJ2-1; D gene: TRBD2; clone size: NA; V gene: TRBV11-2
CDR3 DNA: TGTGCCAGCAGTTCTCAGGGCGTAACGAACACTGAAGCTTTCTTT; CDR3 protein: CASSSQGVTNTEAFF; J gene: TRBJ1-1; D gene: NA; clone size: NA; V gene: TRBV7-8
CDR3 DNA: TGTGCCAGCTCACTACAGGGGGCGTCTAATGAAAAACTGTTTTTT; CDR3 protein: CASSLQGASNEKLFF; J gene: TRBJ1-4; D gene: TRBD1; clone size: NA; V gene: TRBV18
CDR3 DNA: TGTGCCAGCAGCGTAGCAGGGAACTATGGCTACACCTTC; CDR3 protein: CASSVAGNYGYTF; J gene: TRBJ1-2; D gene: NA; clone size: NA; V gene: TRBV9
CDR3 DNA: TGTGCCAGCAGCCCTCCCCCGACTAGCGGGAGGAGCTCCTACAATGAGCAGTTCTTC; CDR3 protein: CASSPPPTSGRSSYNEQFF; J gene: TRBJ2-1; D gene: TRBD2; clone size: NA; V gene: TRBV7-8
CDR3 DNA: TGTGCTAGCAGCCCACTACCGACAGGGAGTGAGCAGTACTTC; CDR3 protein: CASSPLPTGSEQYF; J gene: TRBJ2-7; D gene: TRBD1; clone size: NA; V gene: TRBV7-7
CDR3 DNA: TGCAGCGGGAGGACAGGCCTTGGGGAGACCCAGTACTTC; CDR3 protein: CSGRTGLGETQYF; J gene: TRBJ2-5; D gene: TRBD1; clone size: NA; V gene: TRBV29-1
CDR3 DNA: TGTGCCACCAGTGAGCGGACAGGGGAGCTGTTTTTT; CDR3 protein: CATSERTGELFF; J gene: TRBJ2-2; D gene: NA; clone size: NA; V gene: TRBV24-1
CDR3 DNA: TGTGCCAGCAGTCCCTTATTTATGGCCCATTACGAGCAGTACTTC; CDR3 protein: CASSPLFMAHYEQYF; J gene: TRBJ2-7; D gene: NA; clone size: NA; V gene: TRBV27
CDR3 DNA: TGTGCCAGCAGCTTAGGCGGAACAGGGGTCTACGAGCAGTACTTC; CDR3 protein: CASSLGGTGVYEQYF; J gene: TRBJ2-7; D gene: TRBD1; clone size: NA; V gene: TRBV7-9
CDR3 DNA: TGCGCCAGCAGCCCACAGGCGGGGGCGGAGGCCTATGGCTACACCTTC; CDR3 protein: CASSPQAGAEAYGYTF; J gene: TRBJ1-2; D gene: NA; clone size: NA; V gene: TRBV5-1
CDR3 DNA: TGTGCCACCAGTGCTGCGGGAAATCAGCCCCAGCATTTT; CDR3 protein: CATSAAGNQPQHF; J gene: TRBJ1-5; D gene: NA; clone size: NA; V gene: TRBV24-1
CDR3 DNA: TGCGCCAGCAGCTTGGTTTCGGGGGATCAGCCCCAGCATTTT; CDR3 protein: CASSLVSGDQPQHF; J gene: TRBJ1-5; D gene: NA; clone size: NA; V gene: TRBV5-1
CDR3 DNA: TGTGCCAGCAGCCAAGGACGACAGGGGGCTTGGTATGGCTACACCTTC; CDR3 protein: CASSQGRQGAWYGYTF; J gene: TRBJ1-2; D gene: TRBD1; clone size: NA; V gene: TRBV3-1/TRBV3-2
CDR3 DNA: TGCGCCAGCAGCTTTTGGCTGAACACTGAAGCTTTCTTT; CDR3 protein: CASSFWLNTEAFF; J gene: TRBJ1-1; D gene: NA; clone size: few; V gene: TRBV5-1
CDR3 DNA: TGTGCCAGCAGTGTGTCCCTCCTCACCGGGGAGCTGTTTTTT; CDR3 protein: CASSVSLLTGELFF; J gene: TRBJ2-2; D gene: NA; clone size: NA; V gene: TRBV2
CDR3 DNA: TGTGCCAGCAGCCTCGTAGACAGGGCCAATTCACCCCTCCACTTT; CDR3 protein: CASSLVDRANSPLHF; J gene: TRBJ1-6; D gene: TRBD1; clone size: NA; V gene: TRBV3-1/TRBV3-2
CDR3 DNA: TGTGCCAGCAGTTACTCGGTGGGCGCCCGGACTGAAGCTTTCTTT; CDR3 protein: CASSYSVGARTEAFF; J gene: TRBJ1-1; D gene: NA; clone size: once; V gene: TRBV6-5
CDR3 DNA: TGCGCCAGCAGCCTAGTGAACACCGGGGAGCTGTTTTTT; CDR3 protein: CASSLVNTGELFF; J gene: TRBJ2-2; D gene: NA; clone size: few; V gene: TRBV10-1
CDR3 DNA: TGTGCCAGCAGCTTGGGGGGGACTAGTTCTCTCGAGCAGTACTTC; CDR3 protein: CASSLGGTSSLEQYF; J gene: TRBJ2-7; D gene: TRBD2; clone size: NA; V gene: TRBV7-2
CDR3 DNA: TGCGCCAGCAGCGCGGACAGCCATAATGAAAAACTGTTTTTT; CDR3 protein: CASSADSHNEKLFF; J gene: TRBJ1-4; D gene: NA; clone size: NA; V gene: TRBV5-1
CDR3 DNA: TGTGCCAGCAGCTTTGCGGGGACTAGCGGGAGTTTCAGGTACGAGCAGTACTTC; CDR3 protein: CASSFAGTSGSFRYEQYF; J gene: TRBJ2-7; D gene: TRBD2; clone size: NA; V gene: TRBV5-4
CDR3 DNA: TGCAGCGCCGACAGCCCCATGAACACTGAAGCTTTCTTT; CDR3 protein: CSADSPMNTEAFF; J gene: TRBJ1-1; D gene: NA; clone size: NA; V gene: TRBV29-1
CDR3 DNA: TGTGCCACCGGGACAGGGCGAGCAGATACGCAGTATTTT; CDR3 protein: CATGTGRADTQYF; J gene: TRBJ2-3; D gene: TRBD1; clone size: NA; V gene: TRBV10-3
CDR3 DNA: TGCGCCAGCAGCCAAACAAGTAATAGCAATCAGCCCCAGCATTTT; CDR3 protein: CASSQTSNSNQPQHF; J gene: TRBJ1-5; D gene: NA; clone size: few; V gene: TRBV4-1
CDR3 DNA: TGTGCCTCGAGGGGGCAAGAGACCCAGTACTTC; CDR3 protein: CASRGQETQYF; J gene: TRBJ2-5; D gene: NA; clone size: NA; V gene: TRBV10-3